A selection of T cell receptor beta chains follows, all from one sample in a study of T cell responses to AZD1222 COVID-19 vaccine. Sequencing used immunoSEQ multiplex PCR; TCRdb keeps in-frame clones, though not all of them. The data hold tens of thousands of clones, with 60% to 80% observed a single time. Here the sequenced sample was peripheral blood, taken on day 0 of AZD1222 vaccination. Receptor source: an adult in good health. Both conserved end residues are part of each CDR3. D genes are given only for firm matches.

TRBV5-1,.,CASSFDQETQYF
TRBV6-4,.,CARGVQRQRSSYEQYF
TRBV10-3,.,CAISEGARGRSGANVLTF
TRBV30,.,CAWSWGSEAFF
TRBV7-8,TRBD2,CASSFKREGLGETQYF
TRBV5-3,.,CARSFRSGAPPYSNQPQHF
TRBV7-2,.,CASSLRPWEQFF
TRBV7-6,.,CASSLEGRVGGTEAFF
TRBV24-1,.,CATSKGTAEWEQFF
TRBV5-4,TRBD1,CASSPAGDRVYNEQFF
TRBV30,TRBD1,CAWGGDSEKLFF
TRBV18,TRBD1,CASSPRTGGNSPLHF
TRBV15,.,CATSRGEGARPQGSGNTIYF
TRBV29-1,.,CSVGGEAYNEQFF
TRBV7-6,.,CASSLAVQETQYF
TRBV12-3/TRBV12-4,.,CASSFSSERGYTF
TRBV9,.,CASSVGLTTDTQYF
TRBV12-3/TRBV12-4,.,CASSSTYNEQFF
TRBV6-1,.,CASSELLSVNQPQHF
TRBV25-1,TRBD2,CASSVGLAGGVLETQYF
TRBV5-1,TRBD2,CASSWGTSPEQYF
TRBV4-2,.,CASSPSIIHHRLDTQYF
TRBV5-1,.,CASSLEGTGYTF
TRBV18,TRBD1,CASSPGQGGYGYTF
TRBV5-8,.,CASSWQGVGTDTQYF
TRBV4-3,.,CASSQELGIFTNTEAFF
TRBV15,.,CATSRTEGNEKLFF
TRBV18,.,CASSPAGRETQYF
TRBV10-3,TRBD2,CAISPFRDSGSVDTQYF
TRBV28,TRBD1,CASRQGARRRGTEAFF
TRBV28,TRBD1,CASSEDRENYGYTF
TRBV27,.,CASSFQGNQPQHF
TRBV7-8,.,CASSLRVRHEQYF
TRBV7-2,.,CASSLVVTGEQFF
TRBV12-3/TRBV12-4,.,CASTLQTNTEAFF
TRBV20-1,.,CSARSIYEQYF
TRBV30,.,CAGGSTEAFF
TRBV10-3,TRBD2,CATRDSGSLDNEQFF
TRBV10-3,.,CAISDTGGKQYNEQFF
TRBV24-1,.,CATGDRPGEQFF
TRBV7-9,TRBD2,CASRPGLAGAYEQYF
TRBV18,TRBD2,CASSPGGSDTQYF